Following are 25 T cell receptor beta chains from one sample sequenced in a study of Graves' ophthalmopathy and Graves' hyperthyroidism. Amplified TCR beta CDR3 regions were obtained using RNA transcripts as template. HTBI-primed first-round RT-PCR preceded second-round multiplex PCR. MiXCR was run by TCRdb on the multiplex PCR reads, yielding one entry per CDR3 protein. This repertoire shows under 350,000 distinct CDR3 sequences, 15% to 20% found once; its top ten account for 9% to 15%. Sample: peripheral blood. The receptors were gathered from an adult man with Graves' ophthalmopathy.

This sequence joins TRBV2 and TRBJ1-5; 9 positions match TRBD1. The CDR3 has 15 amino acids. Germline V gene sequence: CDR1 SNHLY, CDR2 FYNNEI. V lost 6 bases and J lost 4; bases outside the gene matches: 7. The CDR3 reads CASRTDRGVNQPQHF. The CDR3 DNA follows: TGTGCCAGCAGAACTGACAGGGGGGTGAATCAGCCCCAGCATTTT.

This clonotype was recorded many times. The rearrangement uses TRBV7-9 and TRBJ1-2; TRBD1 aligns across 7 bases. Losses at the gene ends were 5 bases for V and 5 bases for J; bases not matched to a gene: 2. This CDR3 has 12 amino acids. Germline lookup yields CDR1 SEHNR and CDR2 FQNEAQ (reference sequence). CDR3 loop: CASSRTGYGYTF. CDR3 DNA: TGTGCCAGCAGCCGGACAGGATATGGCTACACCTTC.

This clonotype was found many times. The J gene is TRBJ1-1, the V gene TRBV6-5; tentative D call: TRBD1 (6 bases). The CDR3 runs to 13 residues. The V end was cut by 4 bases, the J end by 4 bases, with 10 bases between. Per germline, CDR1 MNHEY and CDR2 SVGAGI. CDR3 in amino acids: CASSSSGATEAFF. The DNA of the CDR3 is TGTGCCAGCAGTTCTTCAGGGGCCACTGAAGCTTTCTTT.

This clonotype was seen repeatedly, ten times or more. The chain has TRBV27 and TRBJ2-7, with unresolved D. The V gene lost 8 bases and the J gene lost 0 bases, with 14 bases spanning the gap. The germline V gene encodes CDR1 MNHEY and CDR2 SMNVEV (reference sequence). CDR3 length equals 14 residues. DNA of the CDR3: TGTGCCAGCGTTATGAGCCCGATCTCCTACGAGCAGTACTTC. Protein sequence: CASVMSPISYEQYF.

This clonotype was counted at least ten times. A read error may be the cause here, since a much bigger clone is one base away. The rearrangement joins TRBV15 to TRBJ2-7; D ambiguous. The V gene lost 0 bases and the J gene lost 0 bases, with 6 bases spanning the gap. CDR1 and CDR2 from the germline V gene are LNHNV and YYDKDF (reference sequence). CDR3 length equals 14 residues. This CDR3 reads CATSRDRSSYEQYF. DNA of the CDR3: TGTGCCACCAGCAGAGATCGGAGCTCCTACGAGCAGTACTTC.

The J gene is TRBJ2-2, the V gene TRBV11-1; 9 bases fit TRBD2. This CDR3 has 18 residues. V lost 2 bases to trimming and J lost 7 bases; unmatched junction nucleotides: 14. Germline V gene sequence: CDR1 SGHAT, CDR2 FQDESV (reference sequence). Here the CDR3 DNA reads TGTGCCAGCAGCTTATCCGGCCTTAGCGGGAGTGCGATCGGGGAGCTGTTTTTT. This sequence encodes CASSLSGLSGSAIGELFF.

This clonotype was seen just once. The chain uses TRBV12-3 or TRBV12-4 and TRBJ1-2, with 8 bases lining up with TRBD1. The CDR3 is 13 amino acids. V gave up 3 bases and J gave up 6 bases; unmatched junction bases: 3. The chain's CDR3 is CASSLTGEDGYTF. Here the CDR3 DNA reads TGTGCCAGCAGTTTGACAGGGGAGGATGGCTACACCTTC.

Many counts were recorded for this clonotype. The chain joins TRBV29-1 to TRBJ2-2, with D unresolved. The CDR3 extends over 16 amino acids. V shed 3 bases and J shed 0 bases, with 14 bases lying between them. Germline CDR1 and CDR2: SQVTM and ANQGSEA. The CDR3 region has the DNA TGCAGCGTTGAGCACGGTAGGGCCACGAACACCGGGGAGCTGTTTTTT. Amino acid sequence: CSVEHGRATNTGELFF.

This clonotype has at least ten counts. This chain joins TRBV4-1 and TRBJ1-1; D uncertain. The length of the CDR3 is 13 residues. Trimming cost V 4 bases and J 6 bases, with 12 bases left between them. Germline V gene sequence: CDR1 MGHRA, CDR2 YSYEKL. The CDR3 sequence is CASSRDGYAEAFF. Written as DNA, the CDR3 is TGCGCCAGCAGCCGTGATGGGTACGCTGAAGCTTTCTTT.

CDR3 residues: CASSLLTTSQETQYF. CDR3 DNA sequence: TGTGCCAGCAGTTTACTTACGACAAGTCAAGAGACCCAGTACTTC. The chain recombines TRBV28 with TRBJ2-5; D remains ambiguous. V shed 2 bases and J shed 2 bases, with 12 bases lying between them. Looked up from germline, CDR1 is MDHEN and CDR2 is SYDVKM. The CDR3 has 15 residues.

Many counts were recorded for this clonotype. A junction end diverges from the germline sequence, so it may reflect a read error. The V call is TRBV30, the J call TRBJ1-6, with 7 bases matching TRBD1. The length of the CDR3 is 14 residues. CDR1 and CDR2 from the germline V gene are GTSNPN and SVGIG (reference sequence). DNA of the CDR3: TGTGCCTGGGGTGTTCGGGACAGAATTTCACCCCTCCACTTT. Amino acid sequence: CAWGVRDRISPLHF.

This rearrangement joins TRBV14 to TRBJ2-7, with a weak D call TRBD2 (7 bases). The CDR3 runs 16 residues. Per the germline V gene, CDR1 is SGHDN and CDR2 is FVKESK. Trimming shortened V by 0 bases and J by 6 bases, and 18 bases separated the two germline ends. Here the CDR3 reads CASSQDRGALLREQYF. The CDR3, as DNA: TGTGCCAGCAGCCAAGATCGGGGGGCCCTCCTACGCGAGCAGTACTTC. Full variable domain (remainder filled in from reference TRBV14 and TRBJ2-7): EAGVTQFPSHSVIEKGQTVTLRCDPISGHDNLYWYRRVMGKEIKFLLHFVKESKQDESGMPNNRFLAERTGGTYSTLKVQPAELEDSGVYFCASSQDRGALLREQYFGPGTRLTVT.

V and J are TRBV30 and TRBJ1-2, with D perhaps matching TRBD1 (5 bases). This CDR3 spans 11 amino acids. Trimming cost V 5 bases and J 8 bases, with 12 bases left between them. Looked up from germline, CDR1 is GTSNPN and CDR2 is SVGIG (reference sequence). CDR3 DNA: TGTGCCTGGGGTAGGGGTATCGGCTACACCTTC. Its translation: CAWGRGIGYTF.

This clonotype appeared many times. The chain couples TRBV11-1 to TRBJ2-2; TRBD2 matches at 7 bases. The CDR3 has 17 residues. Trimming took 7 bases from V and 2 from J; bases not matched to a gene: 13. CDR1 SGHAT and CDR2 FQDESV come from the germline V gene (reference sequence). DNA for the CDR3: TGTGCCAGCATCGGACCAGGCGGGGGACGAAACACCGGGGAGCTGTTTTTT. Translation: CASIGPGGGRNTGELFF. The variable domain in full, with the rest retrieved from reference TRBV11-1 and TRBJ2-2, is EAEVAQSPRYKITEKSQAVAFWCDPISGHATLYWYRQILGQGPELLVQFQDESVVDDSQLPKDRFSAERLKGVDSTLKIQPAELGDSAMYLCASIGPGGGRNTGELFFGEGSRLTVL.

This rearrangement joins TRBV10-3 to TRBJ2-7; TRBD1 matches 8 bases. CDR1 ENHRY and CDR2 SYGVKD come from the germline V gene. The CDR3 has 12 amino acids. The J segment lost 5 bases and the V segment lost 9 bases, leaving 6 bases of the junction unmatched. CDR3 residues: CAISQGADEQYF. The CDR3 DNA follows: TGTGCCATATCTCAGGGGGCTGACGAGCAGTACTTC.

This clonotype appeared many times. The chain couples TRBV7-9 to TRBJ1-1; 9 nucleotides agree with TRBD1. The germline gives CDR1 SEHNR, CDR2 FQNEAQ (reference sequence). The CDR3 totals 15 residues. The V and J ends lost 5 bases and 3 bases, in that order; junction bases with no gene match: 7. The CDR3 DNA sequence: TGTGCCAGCAGCGAACAGGGGGCGGATTACACTGAAGCTTTCTTT. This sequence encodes CASSEQGADYTEAFF.

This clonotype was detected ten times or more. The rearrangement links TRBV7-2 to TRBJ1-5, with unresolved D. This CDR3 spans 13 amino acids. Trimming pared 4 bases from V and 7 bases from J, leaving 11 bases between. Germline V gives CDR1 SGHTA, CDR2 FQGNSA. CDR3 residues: CASSSPLGQPQHF. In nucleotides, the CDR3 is TGTGCCAGCAGCTCGCCCCTGGGACAGCCCCAGCATTTT. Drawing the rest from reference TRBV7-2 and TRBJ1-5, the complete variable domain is GAGVSQSPSNKVTEKGKDVELRCDPISGHTALYWYRQSLGQGLEFLIYFQGNSAPDKSGLPSDRFSAERTGGSVSTLTIQRTQQEDSAVYLCASSSPLGQPQHFGDGTRLSIL.

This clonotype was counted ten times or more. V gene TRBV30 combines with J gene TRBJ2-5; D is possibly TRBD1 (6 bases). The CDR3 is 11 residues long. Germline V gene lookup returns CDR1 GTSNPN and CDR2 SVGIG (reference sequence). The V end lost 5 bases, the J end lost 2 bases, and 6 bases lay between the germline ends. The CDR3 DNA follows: TGTGCCTGGGGACAGCAAGAGACCCAGTACTTC. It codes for CAWGQQETQYF. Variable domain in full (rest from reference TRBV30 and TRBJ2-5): SQTIHQWPATLVQPVGSPLSLECTVEGTSNPNLYWYRQAAGRGLQLLFYSVGIGQISSEVPQNLSASRPQDRQFILSSKKLLLSDSGFYLCAWGQQETQYFGPGTRLLVL.

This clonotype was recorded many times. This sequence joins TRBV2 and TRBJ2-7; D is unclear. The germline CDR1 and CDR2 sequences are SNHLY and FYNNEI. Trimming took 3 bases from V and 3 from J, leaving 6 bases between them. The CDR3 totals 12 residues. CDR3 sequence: CASSDSNYEQYF. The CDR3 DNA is TGTGCCAGCAGTGACAGCAACTACGAGCAGTACTTC. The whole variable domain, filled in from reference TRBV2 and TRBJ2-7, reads EPEVTQTPSHQVTQMGQEVILRCVPISNHLYFYWYRQILGQKVEFLVSFYNNEISEKSEIFDDQFSVERPDGSNFTLKIRSTKLEDSAMYFCASSDSNYEQYFGPGTRLTVT.

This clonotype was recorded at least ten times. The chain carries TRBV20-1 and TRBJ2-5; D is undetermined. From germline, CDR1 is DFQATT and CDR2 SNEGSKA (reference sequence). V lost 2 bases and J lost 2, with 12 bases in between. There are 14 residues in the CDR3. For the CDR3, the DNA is TGCAGTGCTAGACCCGATTTTCCTCAAGAGACCCAGTACTTC. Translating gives CSARPDFPQETQYF.

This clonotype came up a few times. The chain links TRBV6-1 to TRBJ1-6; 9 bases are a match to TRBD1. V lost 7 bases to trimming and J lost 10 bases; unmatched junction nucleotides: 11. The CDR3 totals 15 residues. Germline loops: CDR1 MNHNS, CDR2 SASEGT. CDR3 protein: CASTTLQGARSPLHF. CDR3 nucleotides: TGTGCCAGCACTACGCTACAGGGGGCGCGATCACCCCTCCACTTT.

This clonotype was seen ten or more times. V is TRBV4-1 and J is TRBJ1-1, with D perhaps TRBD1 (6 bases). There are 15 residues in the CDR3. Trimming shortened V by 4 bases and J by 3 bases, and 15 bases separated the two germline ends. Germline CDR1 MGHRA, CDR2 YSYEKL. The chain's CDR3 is CASSLRKGGDTEAFF. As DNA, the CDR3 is TGCGCCAGCAGCCTCCGGAAGGGGGGGGACACTGAAGCTTTCTTT.

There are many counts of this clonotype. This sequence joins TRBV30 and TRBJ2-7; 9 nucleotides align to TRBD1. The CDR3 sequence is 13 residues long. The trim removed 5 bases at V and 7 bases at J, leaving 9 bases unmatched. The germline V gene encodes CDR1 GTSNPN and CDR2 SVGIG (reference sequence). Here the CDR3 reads CAWARTGAGEQYF. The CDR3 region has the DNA TGTGCCTGGGCAAGGACAGGGGCGGGGGAGCAGTACTTC.

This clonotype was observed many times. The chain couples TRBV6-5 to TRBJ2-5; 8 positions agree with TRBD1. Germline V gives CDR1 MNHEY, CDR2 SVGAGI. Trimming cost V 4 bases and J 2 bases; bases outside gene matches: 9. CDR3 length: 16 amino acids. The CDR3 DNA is TGTGCCAGCAGTTTCCTCAGGGGGCCTTGGCAAGAGACCCAGTACTTC. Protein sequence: CASSFLRGPWQETQYF.

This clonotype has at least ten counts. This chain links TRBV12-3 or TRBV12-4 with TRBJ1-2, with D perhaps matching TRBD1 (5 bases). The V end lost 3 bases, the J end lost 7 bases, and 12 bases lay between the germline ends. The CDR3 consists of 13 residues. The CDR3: CASSFQGSGGYTF. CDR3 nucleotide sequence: TGTGCCAGCAGTTTCCAGGGCTCTGGTGGCTACACCTTC.